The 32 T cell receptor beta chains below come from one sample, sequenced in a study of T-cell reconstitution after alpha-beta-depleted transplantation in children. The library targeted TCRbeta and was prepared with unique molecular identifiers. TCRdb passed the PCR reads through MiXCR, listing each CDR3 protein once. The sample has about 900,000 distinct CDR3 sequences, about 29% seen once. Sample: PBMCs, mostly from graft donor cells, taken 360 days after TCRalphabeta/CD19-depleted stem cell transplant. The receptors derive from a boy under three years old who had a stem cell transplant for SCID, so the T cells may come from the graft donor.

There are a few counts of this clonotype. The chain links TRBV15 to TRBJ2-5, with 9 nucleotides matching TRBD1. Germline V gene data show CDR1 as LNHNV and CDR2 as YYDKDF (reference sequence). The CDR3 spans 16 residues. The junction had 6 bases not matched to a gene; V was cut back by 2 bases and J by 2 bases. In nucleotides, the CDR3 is TGTGCCACCAGCAGATCATACGACAGGGGGCAAGAGACCCAGTACTTC. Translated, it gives CATSRSYDRGQETQYF.

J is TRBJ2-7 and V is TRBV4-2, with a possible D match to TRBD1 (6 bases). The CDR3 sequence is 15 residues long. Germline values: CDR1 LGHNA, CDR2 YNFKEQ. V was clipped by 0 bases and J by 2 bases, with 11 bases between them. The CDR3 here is CASSQDHGQPYEQYF. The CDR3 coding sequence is TGTGCCAGCAGCCAAGACCATGGACAGCCCTACGAGCAGTACTTC.

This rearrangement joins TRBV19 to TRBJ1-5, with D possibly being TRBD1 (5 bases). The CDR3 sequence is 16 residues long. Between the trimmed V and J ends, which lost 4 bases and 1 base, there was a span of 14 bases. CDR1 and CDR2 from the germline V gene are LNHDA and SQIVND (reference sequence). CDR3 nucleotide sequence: TGTGCCAGTAGTACCAGGGTACTCGGGAGCAATCAGCCCCAGCATTTT. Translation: CASSTRVLGSNQPQHF. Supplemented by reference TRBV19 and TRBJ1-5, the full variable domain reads DGGITQSPKYLFRKEGQNVTLSCEQNLNHDAMYWYRQDPGQGLRLIYYSQIVNDFQKGDIAEGYSVSREKKESFPLTVTSAQKNPTAFYLCASSTRVLGSNQPQHFGDGTRLSIL.

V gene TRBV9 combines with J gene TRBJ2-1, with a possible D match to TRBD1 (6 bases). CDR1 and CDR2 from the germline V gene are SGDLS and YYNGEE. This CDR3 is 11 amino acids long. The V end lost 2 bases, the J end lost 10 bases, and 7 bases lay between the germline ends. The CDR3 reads CASSVTGEQFF. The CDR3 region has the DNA TGTGCCAGCAGCGTCACAGGGGAGCAGTTCTTC.

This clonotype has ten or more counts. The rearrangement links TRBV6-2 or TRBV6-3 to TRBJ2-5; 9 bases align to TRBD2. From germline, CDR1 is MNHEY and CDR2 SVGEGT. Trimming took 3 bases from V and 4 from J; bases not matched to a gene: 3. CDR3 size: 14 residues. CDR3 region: CASSYVLAGETQYF. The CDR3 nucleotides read TGTGCCAGCAGTTATGTACTAGCGGGAGAGACCCAGTACTTC.

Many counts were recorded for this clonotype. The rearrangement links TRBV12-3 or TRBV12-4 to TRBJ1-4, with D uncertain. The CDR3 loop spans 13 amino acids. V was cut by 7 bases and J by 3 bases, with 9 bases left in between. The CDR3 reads CASTRDPNEKLFF. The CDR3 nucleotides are TGTGCCAGCACCCGAGATCCTAATGAAAAACTGTTTTTT.

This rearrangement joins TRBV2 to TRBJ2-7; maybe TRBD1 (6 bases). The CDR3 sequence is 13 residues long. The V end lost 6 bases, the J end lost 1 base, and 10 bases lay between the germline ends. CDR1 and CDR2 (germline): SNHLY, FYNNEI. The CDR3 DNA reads TGTGCCAGCAGGGACACAGGGTCCTACGAGCAGTACTTC. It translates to CASRDTGSYEQYF.

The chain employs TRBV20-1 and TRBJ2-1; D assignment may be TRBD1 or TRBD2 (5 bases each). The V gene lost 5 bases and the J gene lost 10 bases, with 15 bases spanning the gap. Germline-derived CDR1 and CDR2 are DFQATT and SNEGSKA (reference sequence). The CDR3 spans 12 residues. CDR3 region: CSARDPPREQFF. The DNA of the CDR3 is TGCAGTGCTCGGGACCCACCTCGCGAGCAGTTCTTC.

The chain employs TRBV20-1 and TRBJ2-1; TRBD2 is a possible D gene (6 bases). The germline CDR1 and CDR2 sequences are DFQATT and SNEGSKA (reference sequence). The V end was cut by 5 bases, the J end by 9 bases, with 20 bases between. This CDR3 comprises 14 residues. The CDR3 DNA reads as TGCAGTGCTGGGCCGTGGCGGGGAGTCGGTGAGCAGTTCTTC. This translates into CSAGPWRGVGEQFF.

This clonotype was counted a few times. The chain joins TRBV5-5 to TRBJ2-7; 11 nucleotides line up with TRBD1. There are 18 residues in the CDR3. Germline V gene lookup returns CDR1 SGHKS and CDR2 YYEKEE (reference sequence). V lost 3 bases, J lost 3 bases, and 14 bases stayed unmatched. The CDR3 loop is CASSSAGTGGKPIYEQYF. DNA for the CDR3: TGTGCCAGCAGCTCCGCCGGGACAGGGGGAAAACCGATCTACGAGCAGTACTTC.

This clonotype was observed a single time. This chain's CDR3 is CSATRDRGPEAFF. The DNA for the CDR3 is TGCAGTGCTACCCGGGACAGGGGCCCTGAAGCTTTCTTT. The chain links TRBV20-1 to TRBJ1-1; 10 bases are shared with TRBD1. This CDR3 contains 13 residues. Trimming cost V 4 bases and J 6 bases; bases outside gene matches: 5. Germline assignment: CDR1 DFQATT and CDR2 SNEGSKA (reference sequence).

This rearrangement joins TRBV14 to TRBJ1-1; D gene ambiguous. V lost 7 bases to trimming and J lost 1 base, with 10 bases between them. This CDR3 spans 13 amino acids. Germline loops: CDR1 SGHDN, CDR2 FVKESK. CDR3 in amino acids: CASTVGPNTEAFF. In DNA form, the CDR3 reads TGTGCCAGCACCGTGGGTCCGAACACTGAAGCTTTCTTT.

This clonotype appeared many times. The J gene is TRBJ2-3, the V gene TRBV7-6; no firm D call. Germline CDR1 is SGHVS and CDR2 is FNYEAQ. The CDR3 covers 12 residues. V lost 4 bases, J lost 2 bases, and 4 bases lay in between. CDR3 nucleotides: TGTGCCAGCAGCTCTCACACAGATACGCAGTATTTT. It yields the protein CASSSHTDTQYF.

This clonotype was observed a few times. The CDR3 here is CASSPSHIEQPQHF. The CDR3 DNA sequence: TGTGCCAGCAGCCCCTCGCACATTGAACAGCCCCAGCATTTT. J is TRBJ1-5 and V is TRBV12-3 or TRBV12-4, with D unclear. The V end lost 6 bases, the J end lost 7 bases, and 16 bases lay between the germline ends. The CDR3 length is 14 residues.

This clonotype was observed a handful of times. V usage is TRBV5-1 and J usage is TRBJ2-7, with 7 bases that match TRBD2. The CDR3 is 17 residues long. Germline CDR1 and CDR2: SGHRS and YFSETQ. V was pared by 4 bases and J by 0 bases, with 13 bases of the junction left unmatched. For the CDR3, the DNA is TGCGCCAGCAGCCTCAATGCAGCGGGGTACCCCTCCTACGAGCAGTACTTC. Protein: CASSLNAAGYPSYEQYF. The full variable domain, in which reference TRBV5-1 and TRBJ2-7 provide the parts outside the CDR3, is KAGVTQTPRYLIKTRGQQVTLSCSPISGHRSVSWYQQTPGQGLQFLFEYFSETQRNKGNFPGRFSGRQFSNSRSEMNVSTLELGDSALYLCASSLNAAGYPSYEQYFGPGTRLTVT.

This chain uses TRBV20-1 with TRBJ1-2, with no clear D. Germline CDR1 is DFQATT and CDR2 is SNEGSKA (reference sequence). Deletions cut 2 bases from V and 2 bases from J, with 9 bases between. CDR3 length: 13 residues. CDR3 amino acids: CSARSTFNYGYTF. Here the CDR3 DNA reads TGCAGTGCTAGATCGACTTTCAACTATGGCTACACCTTC.

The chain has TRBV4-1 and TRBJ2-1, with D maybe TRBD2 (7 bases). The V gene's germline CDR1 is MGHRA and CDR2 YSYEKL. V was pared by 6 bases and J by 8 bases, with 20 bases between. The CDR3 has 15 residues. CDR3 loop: CASRGRERGQYEQFF. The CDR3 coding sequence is TGCGCCAGCAGAGGGAGGGAGAGGGGACAATATGAGCAGTTCTTC.

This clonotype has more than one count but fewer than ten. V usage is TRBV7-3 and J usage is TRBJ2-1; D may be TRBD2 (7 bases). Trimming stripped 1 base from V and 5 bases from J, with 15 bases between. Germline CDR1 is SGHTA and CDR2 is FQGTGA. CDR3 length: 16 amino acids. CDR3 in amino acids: CASSLRWGGLDNEQFF. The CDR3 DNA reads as TGTGCCAGCAGCTTAAGATGGGGGGGCCTTGACAATGAGCAGTTCTTC.

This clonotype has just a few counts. The CDR3 spells CASSQVDRADTEAFF. The CDR3 DNA follows: TGCGCCAGCAGCCAAGTTGACAGGGCGGACACTGAAGCTTTCTTT. V is TRBV4-3 and J is TRBJ1-1; 7 bases are shared with TRBD1. V lost 1 base, J lost 3 bases, and 5 bases stayed unmatched. The length of the CDR3 is 15 residues. The germline V gene encodes CDR1 LGHNA and CDR2 YSLEER.

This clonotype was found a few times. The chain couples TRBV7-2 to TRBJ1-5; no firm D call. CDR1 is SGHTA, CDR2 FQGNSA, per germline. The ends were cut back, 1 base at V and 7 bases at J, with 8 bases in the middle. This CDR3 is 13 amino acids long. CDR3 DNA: TGTGCCAGCAGCTTAGAATTAAGACAGCCCCAGCATTTT. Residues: CASSLELRQPQHF. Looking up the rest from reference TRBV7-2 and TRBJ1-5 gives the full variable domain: GAGVSQSPSNKVTEKGKDVELRCDPISGHTALYWYRQSLGQGLEFLIYFQGNSAPDKSGLPSDRFSAERTGGSVSTLTIQRTQQEDSAVYLCASSLELRQPQHFGDGTRLSIL.

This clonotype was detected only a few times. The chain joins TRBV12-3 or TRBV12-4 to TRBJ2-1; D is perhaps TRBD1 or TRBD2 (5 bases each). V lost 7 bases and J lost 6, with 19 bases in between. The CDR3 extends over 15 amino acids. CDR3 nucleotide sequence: TGTGCCAGCATTCCCGGGACGACGGATCTCAATGAGCAGTTCTTC. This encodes CASIPGTTDLNEQFF.

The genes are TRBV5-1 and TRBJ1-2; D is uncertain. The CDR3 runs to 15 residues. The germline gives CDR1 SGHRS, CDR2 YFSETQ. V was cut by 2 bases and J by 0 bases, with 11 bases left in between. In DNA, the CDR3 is TGCGCCAGCAGCTTCGAAGGAAACGCTAACTATGGCTACACCTTC. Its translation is CASSFEGNANYGYTF.

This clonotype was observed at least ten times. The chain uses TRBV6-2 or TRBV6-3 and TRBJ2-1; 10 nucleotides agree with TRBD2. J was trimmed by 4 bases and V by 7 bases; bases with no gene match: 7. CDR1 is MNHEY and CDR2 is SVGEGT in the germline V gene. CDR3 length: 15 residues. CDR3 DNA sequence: TGTGCCAGCACCTTGAGTAGCGGGGGGTACAATGAGCAGTTCTTC. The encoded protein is CASTLSSGGYNEQFF.

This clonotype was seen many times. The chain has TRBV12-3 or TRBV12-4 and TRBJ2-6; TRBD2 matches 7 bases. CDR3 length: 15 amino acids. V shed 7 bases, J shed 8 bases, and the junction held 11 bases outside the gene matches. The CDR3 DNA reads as TGTGCCAGCAATTTCGAAGGCGGGGGTTCCAACGTCCTGACTTTC. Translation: CASNFEGGGSNVLTF.

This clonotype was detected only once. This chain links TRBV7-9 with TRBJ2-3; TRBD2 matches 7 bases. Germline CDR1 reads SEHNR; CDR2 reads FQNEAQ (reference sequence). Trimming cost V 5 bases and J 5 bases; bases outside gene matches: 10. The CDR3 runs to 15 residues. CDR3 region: CASSPLGGSKDTQYF. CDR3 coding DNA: TGTGCCAGCAGCCCCCTGGGGGGGTCGAAAGATACGCAGTATTTT.

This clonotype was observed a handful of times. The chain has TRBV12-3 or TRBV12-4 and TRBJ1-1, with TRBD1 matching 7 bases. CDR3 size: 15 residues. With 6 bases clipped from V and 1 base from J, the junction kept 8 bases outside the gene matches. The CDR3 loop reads CASSTTGAGNTEAFF. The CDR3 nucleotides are TGTGCCAGCAGCACCACAGGGGCTGGGAACACTGAAGCTTTCTTT.

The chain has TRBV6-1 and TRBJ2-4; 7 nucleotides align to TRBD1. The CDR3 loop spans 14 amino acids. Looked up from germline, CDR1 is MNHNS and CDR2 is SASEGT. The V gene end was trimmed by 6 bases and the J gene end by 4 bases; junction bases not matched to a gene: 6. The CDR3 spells CASREQGWKNIQYF. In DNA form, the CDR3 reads TGTGCCAGCAGGGAACAGGGGTGGAAAAACATTCAGTACTTC.

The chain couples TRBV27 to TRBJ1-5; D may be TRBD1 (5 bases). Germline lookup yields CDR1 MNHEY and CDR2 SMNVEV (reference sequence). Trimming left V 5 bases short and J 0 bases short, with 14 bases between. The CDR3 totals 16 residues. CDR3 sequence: CASSLTGTVSNQPQHF. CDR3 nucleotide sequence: TGTGCCAGCAGTCTTACCGGGACCGTTAGCAATCAGCCCCAGCATTTT.

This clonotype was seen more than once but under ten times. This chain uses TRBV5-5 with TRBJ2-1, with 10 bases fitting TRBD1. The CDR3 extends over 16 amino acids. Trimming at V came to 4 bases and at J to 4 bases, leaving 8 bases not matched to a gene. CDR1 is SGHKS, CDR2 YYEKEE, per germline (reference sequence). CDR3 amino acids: CASSRWDRGLYNEQFF. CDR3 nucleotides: TGTGCCAGCAGCCGCTGGGACAGGGGTCTTTACAATGAGCAGTTCTTC.

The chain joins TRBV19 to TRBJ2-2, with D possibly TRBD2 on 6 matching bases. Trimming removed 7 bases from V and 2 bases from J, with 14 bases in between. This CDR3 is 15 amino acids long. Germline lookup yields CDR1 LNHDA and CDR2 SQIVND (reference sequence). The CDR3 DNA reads TGTGCCAGTATGAACGGGGGTTTTAACACCGGGGAGCTGTTTTTT. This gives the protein CASMNGGFNTGELFF.

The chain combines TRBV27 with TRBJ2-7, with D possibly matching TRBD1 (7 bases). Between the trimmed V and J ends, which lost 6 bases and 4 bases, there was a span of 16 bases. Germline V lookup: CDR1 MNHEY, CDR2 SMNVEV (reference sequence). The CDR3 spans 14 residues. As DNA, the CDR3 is TGTGCCAGCAGATCCGCGGGACAGCCATACGAGCAGTACTTC. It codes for CASRSAGQPYEQYF.

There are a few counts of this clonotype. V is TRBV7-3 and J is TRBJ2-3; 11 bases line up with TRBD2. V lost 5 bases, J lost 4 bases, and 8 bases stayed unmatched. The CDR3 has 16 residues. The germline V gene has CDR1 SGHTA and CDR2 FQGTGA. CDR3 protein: CASSTPSGGSPDTQYF. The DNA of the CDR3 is TGTGCCAGCAGCACCCCTAGCGGGGGGTCTCCAGATACGCAGTATTTT. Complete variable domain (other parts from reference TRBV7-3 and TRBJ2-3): GAGVSQTPSNKVTEKGKYVELRCDPISGHTALYWYRQSLGQGPEFLIYFQGTGAADDSGLPNDRFFAVRPEGSVSTLKIQRTERGDSAVYLCASSTPSGGSPDTQYFGPGTRLTVL.